This entry is about one T cell receptor (beta chain). This record belongs to a study of sequential checkpoint blockade in melanoma. Treatment indicated: randomized to nivolumab then ipilimumab (arm A) or the reverse (arm B). Sequenced by immunoSEQ multiplex PCR; TCRdb stores in-frame clones only, minus some. The sample consists of fewer than 15,000 clones, 82% of them appearing once. Here the sequenced sample was CD8+ T cells sorted from blood (inferred from file names), taken from a patient given nivolumab and ipilimumab in sequence. This clonotype was sampled from a human donor with melanoma.

CDR3 amino acids: CASSPRTGGFSDTQYF. In DNA form, the CDR3 reads TGCGCCAGCAGCCCGAGGACAGGGGGCTTTTCAGATACGCAGTATTTT. The chain is built from TRBV4-1 and TRBJ2-3, with 11 bases that match TRBD1. J was trimmed by 4 bases and V by 4 bases; bases with no gene match: 7. Germline V lookup: CDR1 MGHRA, CDR2 YSYEKL. The CDR3 extends over 16 amino acids.